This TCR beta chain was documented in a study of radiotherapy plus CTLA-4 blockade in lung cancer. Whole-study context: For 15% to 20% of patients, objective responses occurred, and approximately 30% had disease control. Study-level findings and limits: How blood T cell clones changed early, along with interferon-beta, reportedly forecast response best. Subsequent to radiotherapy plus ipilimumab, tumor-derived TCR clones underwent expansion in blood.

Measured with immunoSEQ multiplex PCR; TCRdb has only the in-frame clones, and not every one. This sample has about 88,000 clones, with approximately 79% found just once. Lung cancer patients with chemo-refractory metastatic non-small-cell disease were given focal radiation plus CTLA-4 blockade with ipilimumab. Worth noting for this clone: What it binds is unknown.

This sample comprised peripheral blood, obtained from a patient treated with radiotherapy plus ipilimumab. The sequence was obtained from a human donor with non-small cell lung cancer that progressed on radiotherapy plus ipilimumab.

The CDR3 loop reads CASSSGPEYEQYF. For the CDR3, the DNA is TGTGCCAGCAGCTCCGGCCCGGAGTACGAGCAGTACTTC. The V and J genes are TRBV5-4 and TRBJ2-7; D gene uncertain. V was shortened by 3 bases and J by 4 bases, with 11 bases between the two germline ends. The CDR3 spans 13 residues. The germline V gene encodes CDR1 SGHNT and CDR2 YYREEE (reference sequence).